This section outlines one T cell receptor (beta chain) sequence together with its context. Germline is not matched at one junction end, which may reflect a read error. Germline CDR1 and CDR2: SSHAT and FNYEAQ (reference sequence). The length of the CDR3 is 16 residues. This record belongs to a study of blood T cell repertoires in COVID-19. Per the study methods: The assay estimated nucleated cells by amplifying reference gene primers. The protocol was immunoSEQ multiplex PCR, while the TCRdb copy is restricted to in-frame clones and leaves out a portion. The V and J calls and clone size come from that table; D and trimming were worked out from the DNA. The sample records roughly 53,000 clones, over 70% being singletons.

This sequence originates from a woman at least 80 years old with COVID-19, enrolled during active disease. This chain uses TRBV7-7 with TRBJ2-6; 7 nucleotides align to TRBD1. The sequenced material came from peripheral blood. Here the CDR3 reads CASSPRQGSGANVLTF. The CDR3 region has the DNA TGTGCTAGCAGCCCTAGACAGGGCTCTGGGGCCAACGTCCTGACTTTC. The full variable domain, with the rest looked up from reference TRBV7-7 and TRBJ2-6, is GAGVSQSPRYKVTKRGQDVTLRCDPISSHATLYWYQQALGQGPEFLTYFNYEAQPDKSGLPSDRFSAERPEGSISTLTIQRTEQRDSAMYRCASSPRQGSGANVLTFGAGSRLTVL.